This entry describes one T cell receptor (beta chain). Its antigen is not known. One end of the junction is discordant with germline, which a read error may explain. Arm-PCR of CDR3 regions and iRepertoire HTBI primers were used to build TCR beta libraries. Via MiXCR, TCRdb re-called the multiplex PCR reads, giving one row per CDR3 protein. The sample records hundreds of thousands of distinct CDR3 sequences, more than 15% being singletons. This entry comes from a study of regulatory T cells in long-lasting Graves disease. General study results and limits: With approximately 2,800 shared public clonotypes, persistent patients exceeded new patients, who shared approximately 880.

Time point of the sample: newly diagnosed GD, antithyroid drugs for less than 3 months. The authors made the TCR library using RNA they extracted from PBMCs. Each of the patients was recruited from an endocrinology department situated in Xi'an, China. The CDR3 contains 14 residues. This sample also appeared in a second study, on T cells in Graves' hyperthyroidism and ophthalmopathy. That publication notes: Aged 18 to 65, the patients had hyperthyroidism that was newly diagnosed and had lasted under 2 months. Lactation, pregnancy, other autoimmune disease or uncontrolled infection led to exclusion of patients.

The sample here was peripheral blood mononuclear cells (PBMCs), taken at new diagnosis, from a patient treated with antithyroid drugs. The rearrangement links TRBV12-3 or TRBV12-4 to TRBJ1-5; tentatively, D is TRBD1 (6 bases). This TCR was sampled from a woman aged 35 to 59 with Graves disease. CDR3: CAGSVDSINQPQHF. The CDR3 coding sequence is TGTGCCGGCAGTGTGGACAGCATAAATCAGCCCCAGCATTTT.